A single sample is the source of the 8 T cell receptor beta chains below, sequenced in a study of T cells in Graves' hyperthyroidism and ophthalmopathy. The CDR3 regions of TCR beta were amplified from RNA transcripts. HTBI primers drove first-round RT-PCR of the TCR CDR3. Each CDR3 protein is one row after TCRdb ran MiXCR on the multiplex PCR reads. The table records fewer than 400,000 distinct CDR3 sequences, roughly 25% of them present only once. Sequencing was carried out using blood. The receptors were gathered from a middle-aged man with Graves' hyperthyroidism.

V is TRBV7-9 and J is TRBJ1-5; no firm D call. V lost 4 bases and J 6 bases, leaving 7 bases between the germline ends. The CDR3 is 12 residues long. Germline CDR1 reads SEHNR; CDR2 reads FQNEAQ (reference sequence). This CDR3 is CASSSGVQPQHF. The CDR3 coding sequence is TGTGCCAGCAGCTCGGGAGTTCAGCCCCAGCATTTT.

This clonotype occurred a few times. The rearrangement uses TRBV29-1 and TRBJ2-2; possibly TRBD1 for D (5 bases). This CDR3 has 13 residues. Germline lookup yields CDR1 SQVTM and CDR2 ANQGSEA. The CDR3 spells CSALQGNTGELFF. As DNA, the CDR3 is TGCAGTGCCTTGCAGGGGAACACCGGGGAGCTGTTTTTT.

This clonotype was recorded at least ten times. The J gene is TRBJ2-5, the V gene TRBV5-1; TRBD1 agrees at 9 bases. The CDR3 has 15 residues. Germline trimming cut 4 bases from V and 1 base from J; bases unmatched to any gene: 5. CDR1 SGHRS and CDR2 YFSETQ come from the germline V gene. This CDR3 is CASSITDRGQETQYF. The CDR3, as DNA: TGCGCCAGCAGCATTACGGACAGGGGCCAAGAGACCCAGTACTTC.

This CDR3 is CASSPTLDSFSYEQYF. The CDR3 nucleotides read TGTGCCAGCAGTCCAACGCTTGACAGCTTCTCCTACGAGCAGTACTTC. This chain connects TRBV6-1 to TRBJ2-7; tentative D call: TRBD1 (5 bases). CDR3 length: 16 amino acids. Germline-derived CDR1 and CDR2 are MNHNS and SASEGT. The V end lost 5 bases, the J end lost 0 bases, and 17 bases lay between the germline ends.

This clonotype was recorded once. The rearrangement joins TRBV7-2 to TRBJ2-5, with a possible D match to TRBD1 (5 bases). The CDR3 contains 14 residues. The V end was cut by 6 bases, the J end by 4 bases, with 15 bases between. Germline CDR1 is SGHTA and CDR2 is FQGNSA. The CDR3 protein is CASSVAGWLETQYF. CDR3 in DNA: TGTGCCAGCAGTGTGGCAGGGTGGTTAGAGACCCAGTACTTC.

This clonotype was seen ten or more times. This chain's CDR3 is CASSELGTGSLGYTF. CDR3 DNA: TGTGCCAGCAGTGAACTGGGGACAGGTAGTCTCGGCTACACCTTC. The chain carries TRBV6-1 and TRBJ1-2; TRBD1 agrees at 8 bases. The CDR3 has 15 residues. V lost 2 bases and J lost 8; bases outside the gene matches: 10. Germline lookup yields CDR1 MNHNS and CDR2 SASEGT.

This clonotype was seen only a few times. The CDR3 nucleotides read TGTGCCAGCAGTTCAGGGGTCGGCTCCTATAATTCACCCCTCCACTTT. Its translation is CASSSGVGSYNSPLHF. The V call is TRBV27, the J call TRBJ1-6, with D perhaps TRBD1 (6 bases). The CDR3 is 16 residues long. V lost 4 bases and J lost 0, with 10 bases in between. The germline gives CDR1 MNHEY, CDR2 SMNVEV (reference sequence).

The rearrangement uses TRBV29-1 and TRBJ1-1; 12 bases map to TRBD1. This CDR3 comprises 14 residues. Germline V lookup: CDR1 SQVTM, CDR2 ANQGSEA. The V gene end was trimmed by 6 bases and the J gene end by 4 bases; junction bases not matched to a gene: 6. CDR3 nucleotide sequence: TGCAGCGTCCGGGACAGGGGGCACGGCACTGAAGCTTTCTTT. This codes for CSVRDRGHGTEAFF.